This entry lists 31 T cell receptor beta chains sequenced from one sample in a study of human T cells and chemical hapten exposure. MiXCR, applied by TCRdb to the RACE reads, yields one record per CDR3 protein. The repertoire includes about 120,000 distinct CDR3 sequences, roughly 15% of them detected once, and around 0.99% sits in the top ten. As for time point: patch test 1, 2 weeks after DPC sensitization. Sample treatment: therapeutic diphenylcyclopropenone sensitization with weekly scalp DPC. The source was whole blood, collected in connection with sensitization to the hapten diphenylcyclopropenone (DPC). All receptors come from a man aged 18 to 29 with alopecia areata. Some clones in this sample may be carry-over from other donors' samples.

V usage is TRBV20-1 and J usage is TRBJ2-3; 12 nucleotides align to TRBD2. The CDR3 has 17 residues. CDR1 and CDR2 (germline): DFQATT, SNEGSKA (reference sequence). V lost 3 bases and J lost 5; bases outside the gene matches: 12. The CDR3 is CSASFRLAGGREDTQYF. CDR3 coding DNA: TGCAGTGCTAGTTTCCGTCTAGCGGGGGGGCGGGAAGATACGCAGTATTTT.

This clonotype was seen a few times. CDR3 DNA: TGCGCCAGCAGCCAGGATAAATATGGGGACACTGAAGCTTTCTTT. This translates into CASSQDKYGDTEAFF. The V call is TRBV4-1, the J call TRBJ1-1; D unclear. The CDR3 loop spans 15 amino acids. Germline V gives CDR1 MGHRA, CDR2 YSYEKL. V was pared by 3 bases and J by 3 bases, with 14 bases between.

This clonotype came up many times. This rearrangement joins TRBV29-1 to TRBJ2-5; TRBD1 agrees at 8 bases. Germline V gene lookup returns CDR1 SQVTM and CDR2 ANQGSEA. The CDR3 is made up of 15 amino acids. Unmatched junction bases numbered 14, after V lost 7 bases and J lost 4 bases. CDR3 nucleotides: TGCAGCGCTACCGGGACAGGCTTTACGGGAGAGACCCAGTACTTC. It codes for CSATGTGFTGETQYF.

This clonotype appeared many times. The rearrangement uses TRBV28 and TRBJ1-6; the D gene is possibly TRBD1 (6 bases). The germline V and J ends were trimmed by 5 bases and 7 bases, with 18 bases remaining between them. This CDR3 region has 16 residues. Germline V gene lookup returns CDR1 MDHEN and CDR2 SYDVKM. The CDR3: CASSPPGGPGNSPLHF. The CDR3 nucleotides read TGTGCCAGCAGTCCCCCCGGGGGCCCCGGGAATTCACCCCTCCACTTT.

This clonotype was observed a few times. The chain's CDR3 is CASSYLSGVTDTQYF. CDR3 DNA sequence: TGTGCCAGCAGTTACCTCAGCGGGGTCACAGATACGCAGTATTTT. The rearrangement uses TRBV6-5 and TRBJ2-3; 7 nucleotides align to TRBD2. The length of the CDR3 is 15 residues. From germline, CDR1 is MNHEY and CDR2 SVGAGI. The junction had 4 bases not matched to a gene; V was cut back by 2 bases and J by 2 bases.

This clonotype was recorded a few times. The chain joins TRBV5-1 to TRBJ2-7; TRBD1 matches 7 bases. V dropped 5 bases and J dropped 4; count of bases not matched to a gene: 6. Per the germline V gene, CDR1 is SGHRS and CDR2 is YFSETQ. The length of the CDR3 is 13 residues. CDR3 nucleotides: TGCGCCAGCAGATACGGGACAGAGTACGAGCAGTACTTC. This encodes CASRYGTEYEQYF.

This clonotype was recorded at least ten times. The CDR3 bases are TGCAGTGCTGCCCTCACCCGGGGCATTCAGTACTTC. Encoded protein: CSAALTRGIQYF. The gene calls are TRBV20-1 and TRBJ2-4, with D possibly matching TRBD2 (5 bases). The CDR3 runs 12 residues. Trimming removed 5 bases from V and 9 bases from J, with 14 bases in between. Germline lookup yields CDR1 DFQATT and CDR2 SNEGSKA (reference sequence).

The chain employs TRBV5-6 and TRBJ2-2, with D perhaps TRBD1 (5 bases). The germline V gene encodes CDR1 SGHDT and CDR2 YYEEEE. V dropped 2 bases and J dropped 6 bases, with 8 bases sitting between them. This CDR3 is 13 amino acids long. The CDR3 here is CASSFGRAGELFF. Here the CDR3 DNA reads TGTGCCAGCAGCTTCGGCAGGGCCGGGGAGCTGTTTTTT.

The table lists this clonotype with a few counts. V is TRBV7-9 and J is TRBJ2-1; 8 positions agree with TRBD1. Trimming cost V 5 bases and J 0 bases; bases outside gene matches: 6. The CDR3 extends over 16 amino acids. From germline, CDR1 is SEHNR and CDR2 FQNEAQ (reference sequence). This CDR3 reads CASSRGDRGSYNEQFF. The CDR3, as DNA: TGTGCCAGCAGCAGGGGCGACAGGGGCTCCTACAATGAGCAGTTCTTC.

This sequence joins TRBV10-3 and TRBJ1-1, with D perhaps matching TRBD1 (6 bases). CDR1 and CDR2 from the germline V gene are ENHRY and SYGVKD. This CDR3 spans 13 amino acids. Trimming took off 7 bases at V and 1 base at J, with 10 bases between the two ends. Here the CDR3 DNA reads TGTGCCATCAAAACAGGGACGAACACTGAAGCTTTCTTT. This encodes CAIKTGTNTEAFF.

This clonotype has only a few counts. The chain employs TRBV12-3 or TRBV12-4 and TRBJ2-2; 9 bases match TRBD2. This CDR3 comprises 15 residues. J lost 2 bases, V lost 7 bases, and 5 bases had no gene match. CDR3 sequence reads: CASKTSGQNTGELFF. The CDR3 DNA follows: TGTGCCAGCAAAACTAGCGGGCAAAACACCGGGGAGCTGTTTTTT.

This chain joins TRBV27 and TRBJ2-7; D unresolved. CDR1 MNHEY and CDR2 SMNVEV come from the germline V gene (reference sequence). This CDR3 is 12 amino acids long. V gave up 7 bases and J gave up 7 bases, with 14 bases separating them. CDR3 residues: CASKGQVGEQYV. In DNA, the CDR3 is TGTGCCAGCAAAGGGCAGGTGGGGGAGCAGTACGTC.

The chain is built from TRBV28 and TRBJ2-3, with 9 nucleotides matching TRBD1. Losses at the gene ends were 7 bases for V and 6 bases for J; bases not matched to a gene: 5. Per germline, CDR1 MDHEN and CDR2 SYDVKM. The CDR3 is made up of 13 amino acids. The CDR3 sequence is CASKTGGTDTQYF. Written as DNA, the CDR3 is TGTGCCAGCAAGACAGGGGGAACTGATACGCAGTATTTT.

This clonotype has only a few counts. The rearrangement joins TRBV13 to TRBJ1-1; D is perhaps TRBD1 (6 bases). This CDR3 is built from 15 residues. Germline V gene sequence: CDR1 PRHDT, CDR2 FYEKMQ (reference sequence). With 5 bases removed from V and 1 base from J, the gap between germline ends came to 14 bases. CDR3 in DNA: TGTGCCAGCAGCACCGGTGGACAGAGGAACACTGAAGCTTTCTTT. Its protein is CASSTGGQRNTEAFF.

This clonotype appeared a few times. The chain combines TRBV12-3 or TRBV12-4 with TRBJ2-1; 7 bases align to TRBD2. Trimming at V came to 5 bases and at J to 13 bases, leaving 5 bases not matched to a gene. The CDR3 is 11 amino acids. CDR3 DNA: TGTGCCAGCAGTACGGGACTATTTCAGTTCTTC. Protein product: CASSTGLFQFF.

This clonotype turned up a few times. The V and J genes are TRBV15 and TRBJ1-4, with TRBD1 identical over 8 bases. The CDR3 consists of 13 residues. Germline CDR1 LNHNV, CDR2 YYDKDF (reference sequence). With 9 bases clipped from V and 8 bases from J, the junction kept 8 bases outside the gene matches. The CDR3 sequence: CATSTGGGEKLFF. The CDR3 bases are TGTGCCACGAGTACAGGGGGAGGAGAAAAACTGTTTTTT.

This chain uses TRBV12-3 or TRBV12-4 with TRBJ1-3; no firm D call. The CDR3 is 17 amino acids. The V end lost 2 bases, the J end lost 0 bases, and 14 bases lay between the germline ends. The CDR3 loop is CASSLRGALSSGNTIYF. CDR3 in DNA: TGTGCCAGCAGTTTACGCGGAGCCCTTAGCTCTGGAAACACCATATATTTT.

This clonotype was counted between two and nine times. The chain recombines TRBV6-5 with TRBJ2-1; 12 bases map to TRBD2. CDR3 size: 14 residues. Trimming took 6 bases from V and 10 from J; bases not matched to a gene: 7. CDR1 is MNHEY and CDR2 is SVGAGI in the germline V gene. Here the CDR3 reads CASRSSGGAFEQFF. The CDR3 bases are TGTGCCAGCAGGTCTAGCGGGGGGGCCTTCGAGCAGTTCTTC.

The rearrangement joins TRBV5-5 to TRBJ2-7; 7 nucleotides align to TRBD2. Germline CDR1 is SGHKS and CDR2 is YYEKEE (reference sequence). Losses at the gene ends were 4 bases for V and 5 bases for J; bases not matched to a gene: 6. CDR3 size: 13 residues. As DNA, the CDR3 is TGTGCCAGCAGCAGCGGGATAGGCCACGAGCAGTACTTC. Amino acids: CASSSGIGHEQYF.

The CDR3 region has the DNA TGTGCCAGCAGCCCGACAGGGCCCAATCAGCCCCAGCATTTT. Translation: CASSPTGPNQPQHF. The V gene is TRBV28, the J gene TRBJ1-5; 7 positions match TRBD1. The CDR3 runs to 14 residues. The V segment lost 6 bases and the J segment 3 bases; nucleotides outside the gene matches: 5. In germline, CDR1 is MDHEN, CDR2 SYDVKM.

This clonotype was seen a few times. The J gene is TRBJ1-4, the V gene TRBV18; 7 bases are shared with TRBD1. CDR3 length: 16 amino acids. Germline lookup yields CDR1 KGHSH and CDR2 LQKENI. Unmatched junction bases numbered 5, after V lost 3 bases and J lost 1 base. This CDR3 reads CASSPNQGGTNEKLFF. The DNA of the CDR3 is TGTGCCAGCTCACCGAACCAGGGGGGAACTAATGAAAAACTGTTTTTT.

The table lists this clonotype with a few counts. This sequence joins TRBV12-3 or TRBV12-4 and TRBJ1-6, with D unclear. Trimming took 7 bases from V and 9 from J, leaving 19 bases between them. CDR3 length equals 15 residues. As DNA, the CDR3 is TGTGCCAGCACCCCTATGGGAAACGGTGGTTCACCCCTCCACTTT. Its protein product is CASTPMGNGGSPLHF.

This clonotype has more than one count but fewer than ten. V gene TRBV5-1 combines with J gene TRBJ2-1; a weak D match, TRBD1 (6 bases). CDR1 and CDR2 from the germline V gene are SGHRS and YFSETQ. This CDR3 has 13 amino acids. Trimming pared 3 bases from V and 8 bases from J, leaving 12 bases between. DNA for the CDR3: TGCGCCAGCAGCTACATAGACAGGCATGAGCAGTTCTTC. Translated, it gives CASSYIDRHEQFF.

Many counts were recorded for this clonotype. The rearrangement links TRBV6-2 or TRBV6-3 to TRBJ2-1; 13 bases map to TRBD2. V shed 0 bases, J shed 2 bases, and the junction held 1 base outside the gene matches. The CDR3 is 17 residues long. Germline V gene data show CDR1 as MNHEY and CDR2 as SVGEGT. The DNA of the CDR3 is TGTGCCAGCAGTTACTCTACTAGCGGGGGGGCCTACAATGAGCAGTTCTTC. Translating gives CASSYSTSGGAYNEQFF.

The rearrangement joins TRBV11-2 to TRBJ1-2; 7 bases map to TRBD1. Germline V lookup: CDR1 SGHAT, CDR2 FQNNGV. With V trimmed by 1 base and J by 5 bases, 4 bases remained unmatched. The CDR3 spans 14 residues. CDR3: CASSLGDRVYGYTF. The DNA for the CDR3 is TGTGCCAGCAGCTTAGGGGACAGAGTTTATGGCTACACCTTC.

In this sample, this clonotype turned up a few times. The V call is TRBV9, the J call TRBJ1-2; TRBD1 might be the D (5 bases). V was shortened by 3 bases and J by 2 bases, with 11 bases between the two germline ends. This CDR3 contains 14 residues. Germline CDR1 is SGDLS and CDR2 is YYNGEE. CDR3 sequence reads: CASSGDGRNYGYTF. DNA for the CDR3: TGTGCCAGCAGCGGGGACGGCAGGAACTATGGCTACACCTTC.

The rearrangement joins TRBV20-1 to TRBJ2-1; D is ambiguous. This CDR3 is built from 13 residues. CDR1 and CDR2 from the germline V gene are DFQATT and SNEGSKA (reference sequence). With 6 bases removed from V and 2 bases from J, the gap between germline ends came to 11 bases. CDR3 region: CSAPGGAYNEQFF. CDR3 sequence (DNA): TGCAGTGCCCCCGGTGGGGCCTACAATGAGCAGTTCTTC.

The chain couples TRBV4-3 to TRBJ2-1; 7 bases match TRBD2. CDR3 length: 15 amino acids. V shed 1 base, J shed 8 bases, and the junction held 8 bases outside the gene matches. Germline lookup yields CDR1 LGHNA and CDR2 YSLEER. DNA for the CDR3: TGCGCCAGCAGCCAAGTTCAGAGGGGAGGGCATGAGCAGTTCTTC. Translation: CASSQVQRGGHEQFF.

The rearrangement uses TRBV29-1 and TRBJ2-1; 7 bases match TRBD1. This CDR3 spans 14 amino acids. CDR1 and CDR2 (germline): SQVTM, ANQGSEA. Losses at the gene ends were 0 bases for V and 4 bases for J; bases not matched to a gene: 3. CDR3 residues: CSVEEDRSYNEQFF. Here the CDR3 DNA reads TGCAGCGTTGAAGAGGACAGGTCGTACAATGAGCAGTTCTTC.

In its sample, this clonotype was seen a few times. The chain employs TRBV6-1 and TRBJ2-5; D is unclear. V gave up 0 bases and J gave up 2 bases, with 13 bases separating them. This CDR3 is 16 amino acids long. Per germline, CDR1 MNHNS and CDR2 SASEGT. The chain's CDR3 is CASSEARQWVQETQYF. The DNA of the CDR3 is TGTGCCAGCAGTGAAGCGCGGCAATGGGTGCAAGAGACCCAGTACTTC.

This clonotype showed up just a few times. This rearrangement joins TRBV7-6 to TRBJ2-1, with D perhaps matching TRBD2 (6 bases). Looked up from germline, CDR1 is SGHVS and CDR2 is FNYEAQ. V gave up 1 base and J gave up 5 bases, with 18 bases separating them. This CDR3 is 17 amino acids long. In DNA form, the CDR3 reads TGTGCCAGCAGCTTAGAGTCGGCACAGGACTACAACAATGAGCAGTTCTTC. Amino acid sequence: CASSLESAQDYNNEQFF.